This record concerns one T cell receptor beta chain sequence. Its antigen is as yet unknown. The sample comes from a study of long-term antiretroviral therapy in people with HIV. Overall study results and limits: Dominance of pre-ART expanded clones persisted, fluctuating and often declining after ART.

Cryopreserved PBMC numbered about 0.9-11 million per sample before DNA extraction. The assay used was immunoSEQ (version v3.0), run at survey level. Each sample had sequencing targeting about 35,000-50,000 T-cell genomes. Clones were sequenced by immunoSEQ multiplex PCR, and TCRdb holds only the in-frame ones, with some missing. The sample includes about 30,000 clones, approximately 81% of them seen just once. This CDR3 has 14 residues. From germline, CDR1 is MNHEY and CDR2 SMNVEV (reference sequence). V was shortened by 6 bases and J by 5 bases, with 16 bases between the two germline ends. The sequencing here drew on unsorted PBMCs, taken roughly 2.9 years before starting antiretroviral therapy. This clonotype was obtained from a woman aged 25 to 39 with HIV. The V call is TRBV27, the J call TRBJ1-1; the D is unclear. CDR3 in amino acids: CASRFSSGMTEAFF. The CDR3 DNA reads as TGTGCCAGCAGATTTTCTAGCGGGATGACTGAAGCTTTCTTT.